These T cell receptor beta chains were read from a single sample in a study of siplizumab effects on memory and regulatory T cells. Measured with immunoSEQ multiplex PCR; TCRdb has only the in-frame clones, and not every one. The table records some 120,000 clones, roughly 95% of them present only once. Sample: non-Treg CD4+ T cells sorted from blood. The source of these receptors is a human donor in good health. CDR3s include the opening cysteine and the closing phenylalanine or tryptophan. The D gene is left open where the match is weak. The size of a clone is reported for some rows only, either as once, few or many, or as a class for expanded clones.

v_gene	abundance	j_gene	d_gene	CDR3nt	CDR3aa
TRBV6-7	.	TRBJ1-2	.	TGTGCCAGCAGTTACTTGGCAGGAAGTAACTATGGCTACACCTTC	CASSYLAGSNYGYTF
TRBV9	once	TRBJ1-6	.	TGTGCCAGCAGCCCACTGACAGGAGGAGGCTATAATTCACCCCTCCACTTT	CASSPLTGGGYNSPLHF
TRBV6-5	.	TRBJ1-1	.	TGTGCCAGCAGTTACAGAGTGGCAGAGAACACTGAAGCTTTCTTT	CASSYRVAENTEAFF
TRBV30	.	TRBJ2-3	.	TGTGCCTGGGGGCTTAGCACAGATACGCAGTATTTT	CAWGLSTDTQYF
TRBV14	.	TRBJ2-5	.	TGTGCCAGCAGCCAACATCCTACCATAAAAGAGACCCAGTACTTC	CASSQHPTIKETQYF
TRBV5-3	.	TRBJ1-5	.	TGTGCCAGAAGCAGAGCCCTCCCCTCGATAGTGCCCCAGCATTTT	CARSRALPSIVPQHF
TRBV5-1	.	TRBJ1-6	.	TGCGCCAGCAGCTTGGCCCTGCGGGGGCAGGATTCACCCCTCCACTTT	CASSLALRGQDSPLHF
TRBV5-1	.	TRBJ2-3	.	TGCGCCAGCTCAGAAGGCCACCCACTAGATACGCAGTATTTT	CASSEGHPLDTQYF
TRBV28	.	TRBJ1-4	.	TGTGCCACACATGCAACTAATGAAAAACTGTTTTTT	CATHATNEKLFF
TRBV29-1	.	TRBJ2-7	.	TGCAGCGTTGAAGAGTTTGGCTACGAGCAGTACTTC	CSVEEFGYEQYF
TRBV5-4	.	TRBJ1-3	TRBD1	TGTGCCAGCAGCTTGGACAGGGGTCTTTCCCCATACTCTGGAAACACCATATATTTT	CASSLDRGLSPYSGNTIYF
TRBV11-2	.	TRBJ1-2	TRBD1	TGTGCCAGCAGCCCCCGTCCAGGGGGTGGGAATGGCTACACCTTC	CASSPRPGGGNGYTF
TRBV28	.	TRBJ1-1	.	TGTGCCAGTAGTTTTCTGGGGACTTCTAACACTGAAGCTTTCTTT	CASSFLGTSNTEAFF
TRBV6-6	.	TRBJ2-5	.	TGTGCCAGCAGTTATAGACGGTATGAAGAGACCCAGTACTTC	CASSYRRYEETQYF
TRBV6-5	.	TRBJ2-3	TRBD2	TGTGCCAGCAGTCCCCCGGGACTAGCTCCTGATACGCAGTATTTT	CASSPPGLAPDTQYF
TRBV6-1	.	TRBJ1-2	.	TGTGCCAGCAGTGGGGGTTATGGCTACACCTTC	CASSGGYGYTF
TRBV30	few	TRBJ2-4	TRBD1	TGTGCCTGGAGGGGGACAGGAGAAAACATTCAGTACTTC	CAWRGTGENIQYF
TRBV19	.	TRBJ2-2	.	TGTGCCAGCGGAAGAAATCGGGGCCCTAACACCGGGGAGCTGTTTTTT	CASGRNRGPNTGELFF
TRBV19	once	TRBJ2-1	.	TGTGCCAGTAGTACCCGGCGAGATGAGCAGTTCTTC	CASSTRRDEQFF
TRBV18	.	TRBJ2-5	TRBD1	TGTGCCAGCTCACCCCGGGGGACAGGGGGCAAGGAGACCCAGTACTTC	CASSPRGTGGKETQYF
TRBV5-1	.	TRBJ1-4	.	TGCGCCAGCAGCCCGGCAATTCAGGGGCCGAATGAAAAACTGTTTTTT	CASSPAIQGPNEKLFF
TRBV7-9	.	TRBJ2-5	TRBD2	TGTGCCAGCAGCCGGACCGGGACTACGGAGACCCAGTACTTC	CASSRTGTTETQYF
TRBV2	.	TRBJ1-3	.	TGTGCCAGCAGTGGAGGGACCTCTGGAAACACCATATATTTT	CASSGGTSGNTIYF
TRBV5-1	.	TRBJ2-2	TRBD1	TGCGCCAGCAGCTCAGGGGGCCGGAACACCGGGGAGCTGTTTTTT	CASSSGGRNTGELFF
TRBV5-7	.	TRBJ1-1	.	TGTGCCAGCAGCTTGGGGGGGCGGACTGAAGCTTTCTTT	CASSLGGRTEAFF
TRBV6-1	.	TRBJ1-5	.	TGTGCCAGCAGTGAAGCGGGAAATGTGAGGCCCCAGCATTTT	CASSEAGNVRPQHF
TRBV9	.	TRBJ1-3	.	TGTGCCAGCAGCGTAGGGGAGTCTGGAAACACCATATATTTT	CASSVGESGNTIYF
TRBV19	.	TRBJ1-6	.	TGTGCCAGTAGTATTCAGATGAATTCACCCCTCCACTTT	CASSIQMNSPLHF
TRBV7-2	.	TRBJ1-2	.	TGTGCCAGCAGCTACCTGACAGTAAGCTATGGCTACACCTTC	CASSYLTVSYGYTF
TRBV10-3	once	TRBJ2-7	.	TGTGCCATCAACTCCGGGGACGAGCAGTACTTC	CAINSGDEQYF
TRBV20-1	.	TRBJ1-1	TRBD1	TGCAAATCACAGGGGGTAACTGAAGCTTTCTTT	CKSQGVTEAFF